This is a list of T cell receptor beta chains from one sample in a study of identical twins. TCRdb analysed the 5' RACE reads with MiXCR anew, one entry per CDR3 protein. Here the sample spans around 250,000 distinct CDR3 sequences, roughly 13% being singletons. These data are also associated with another study on yellow fever vaccine responses in identical twins.

The sequencing input was memory (CD45RO+) T cells sorted from blood. These receptors all stem from a woman aged 18-29 years in good health. Both conserved end residues are part of each CDR3. A D gene is named only where the DNA matches it firmly. Part of the rows lack a size; the others show once, few, many or a class for expanded clones.

d_gene	v_gene	j_gene	abundance	CDR3aa	CDR3nt
TRBD1	TRBV20-1	TRBJ1-6	few	CSARWGAGTGNSPLHF	TGCAGTGCTAGATGGGGCGCTGGGACAGGGAATTCACCCCTCCACTTT
TRBD2	TRBV12-3/TRBV12-4	TRBJ2-4	NA	CTISLVRAGEVTKNIQYF	TGTACCATCAGTTTAGTTAGGGCGGGAGAGGTCACCAAAAACATTCAGTACTTC
NA	TRBV29-1	TRBJ2-1	NA	CSVERGLYNEQFF	TGCAGCGTTGAAAGAGGCTTGTACAATGAGCAGTTCTTC
NA	TRBV5-6	TRBJ1-5	NA	CASTHRGAFSNQPQHF	TGTGCCAGCACCCATAGGGGGGCTTTTAGCAATCAGCCCCAGCATTTT
NA	TRBV2	TRBJ2-3	many	CASSEKRPSADTQYF	TGTGCCAGCAGTGAGAAGCGACCTAGTGCAGATACGCAGTATTTT
TRBD2	TRBV20-1	TRBJ2-2	NA	CSARMTSGASNTGELFF	TGCAGTGCTAGGATGACTAGCGGGGCTTCGAACACCGGGGAGCTGTTTTTT
TRBD2	TRBV5-1	TRBJ2-7	many	CASSLDGAGAFEQYF	TGCGCCAGCAGCTTGGATGGGGCGGGAGCTTTCGAGCAGTACTTC
TRBD2	TRBV4-3	TRBJ2-1	few	CASSQVTGLAEKGEFF	TGCGCCAGCAGCCAAGTCACGGGACTAGCGGAGAAAGGGGAGTTCTTC
NA	TRBV20-1	TRBJ2-1	few	CSASSRELGNEQFF	TGCAGTGCTAGTTCACGGGAATTGGGGAATGAGCAGTTCTTC
NA	TRBV5-5	TRBJ2-5	few	CASSLGQIQETQYF	TGTGCCAGCAGCTTGGGACAGATACAAGAGACCCAGTACTTC
NA	TRBV7-2	TRBJ1-6	few	CASSLPGSPLHF	TGTGCCAGCAGCTTACCGGGTTCACCCCTCCACTTT
NA	TRBV29-1	TRBJ2-1	many	CSVGRETNNEQFF	TGCAGCGTTGGGCGGGAAACAAACAATGAGCAGTTCTTC
NA	TRBV18	TRBJ2-1	few	CASSYIPLNEQFF	TGTGCCAGCTCTTACATTCCCCTTAATGAGCAGTTCTTC
NA	TRBV10-3	TRBJ2-3	few	CAFRQGIADTQYF	TGTGCCTTTCGGCAGGGCATCGCAGATACGCAGTATTTT
NA	TRBV2	TRBJ2-7	few	CATQGFNEQYF	TGTGCCACCCAGGGTTTTAACGAGCAGTACTTC
NA	TRBV2	TRBJ2-2	NA	CASSGGLGSVLFF	TGTGCCAGCAGTGGTGGCCTGGGCTCGGTGCTGTTTTTT